This TCR beta chain was profiled in a study of shared clonotypes between healthy human individuals. The ends lost 3 bases at V and 5 bases at J; junction bases unmatched: 13. Germline V lookup: CDR1 SGHDN, CDR2 FVKESK. The CDR3 has 17 residues. Donation came from healthy HIV-negative adults that had no recent acute infections or vaccinations. CD8 memory fractions consisted of CD45RO+ and CCR7-negative CD45RA+ TemRA cells together. Measured with immunoSEQ multiplex PCR; TCRdb has only the in-frame clones, and not every one. The data contain around 690,000 clones, less than 95% of them singletons. The V gene is TRBV14, the J gene TRBJ2-3; 8 bases are a match to TRBD1. Material: memory CD8+ T cells from PBMCs. Subset of the sample: CD45RO+ cells pooled with CCR7-negative TemRA cells. The origin of this receptor is a man aged 18 to 29 in good health. Some clones in this sample may be carry-over from other donors' samples. This CDR3 reads CASSHLDRAFAVDTQYF. CDR3 in DNA: TGTGCCAGCAGCCACCTGGACAGGGCCTTCGCCGTAGATACGCAGTATTTT.